A selection of T cell receptor beta chains follows, all from one sample in a study of OX40 agonist ivuxolimab in advanced cancers. Sequencing used immunoSEQ multiplex PCR; TCRdb keeps in-frame clones, though not all of them. The sample includes tens of thousands of clones, approximately 94% seen only once; the top ten take 15% to 18%. Sequencing was performed on CD4+ or CD8+ T cells sorted from blood, taken in a trial of the OX40 agonist ivuxolimab. The receptor source for this set is an adult with an advanced solid tumor such as melanoma, head and neck, liver or kidney cancer. CDR3s include the opening cysteine and the closing phenylalanine or tryptophan. The D gene is left open where the match is weak. The size of a clone is reported for some rows only, either as once, few or many, or as a class for expanded clones.

D | J | size | V | CDR3
- | TRBJ2-7 | - | TRBV5-8 | CASSFGGNGEQYF
TRBD2 | TRBJ2-1 | - | TRBV5-1 | CASSLAGGERGPEAYYNEQFF
TRBD2 | TRBJ2-7 | once | TRBV2 | CASSEYLAGVALGYEQYF
- | TRBJ2-7 | - | TRBV7-2 | CASSPGAGAYYEQYF
- | TRBJ1-4 | - | TRBV19 | CASSIGPGLFF
- | TRBJ1-2 | - | TRBV6-5 | CASVDSYGYTF
TRBD2 | TRBJ2-7 | - | TRBV12-5 | CASGVGGFHEQYF
TRBD2 | TRBJ2-7 | - | TRBV29-1 | CSAGLAGAYEQYF
TRBD1 | TRBJ1-3 | - | TRBV28 | CASSSPGTETGNTIYF
- | TRBJ2-6 | - | TRBV11-2 | CASSLWQSSFSGANVLTF
- | TRBJ1-5 | - | TRBV19 | CASSISNQPQHF
TRBD1 | TRBJ1-1 | - | TRBV4-1 | CASSRGPTGGPEAFF
TRBD1 | TRBJ2-7 | - | TRBV5-4 | CASSPGQGSYEQYF
- | TRBJ2-7 | - | TRBV19 | CASSTGAGDEQYF
TRBD2 | TRBJ2-1 | - | TRBV28 | CASSPRIGLAGVEQFF
- | TRBJ2-7 | - | TRBV9 | CASSVDADEQYF
TRBD2 | TRBJ2-7 | - | TRBV4-1 | CASSQDLRLAGTYEQYF
- | TRBJ2-7 | - | TRBV7-2 | CASSFTRSAYEQYF
TRBD2 | TRBJ2-1 | - | TRBV4-3 | CASSQDSGLAGVTYNEQFF
- | TRBJ2-7 | - | TRBV27 | CASSARTEGYEQYF
- | TRBJ1-5 | - | TRBV29-1 | CSVAKAEDQPQHF
- | TRBJ2-3 | - | TRBV7-6 | CASSSEKPKQATDTQYF
TRBD1 | TRBJ2-2 | - | TRBV27 | CASSKPGQGVTGELFF
- | TRBJ2-1 | - | TRBV28 | CASSLSLVEQFF
TRBD1 | TRBJ2-4 | once | TRBV2 | CASSAHRTGVTKNIQYF
TRBD1 | TRBJ1-1 | - | TRBV29-1 | CSAAQGDTEAFF
- | TRBJ2-7 | - | TRBV9 | CASSPPGQTYEQYF
- | TRBJ2-7 | - | TRBV23-1 | CASMVPTGLPPGQYF
TRBD2 | TRBJ2-5 | - | TRBV10-3 | CAISWTSGGEETQYF
- | TRBJ1-5 | - | TRBV4-1 | CASSQVADGGNQPQHF
- | TRBJ2-7 | once | TRBV6-5 | CASSEGVGAYEQYF
TRBD1 | TRBJ2-7 | - | TRBV28 | CASSSRTGRVYEQYF
- | TRBJ2-1 | - | TRBV19 | CASSSGIYNEQFF
TRBD1 | TRBJ2-5 | - | TRBV28 | CASSPRQGFGETQYF
- | TRBJ2-7 | - | TRBV15 | CATSRTVGIYEQYF
- | TRBJ2-7 | - | TRBV28 | CASSGREF
TRBD1 | TRBJ2-7 | once | TRBV5-6 | CASSAGTGAYEQYF
- | TRBJ2-7 | once | TRBV19 | CASSNGQGPSYEQYF
- | TRBJ2-7 | - | TRBV6-6 | CASSYLLDEQYF
- | TRBJ1-2 | - | TRBV29-1 | CSVDQGTNYGYTF
- | TRBJ1-2 | once | TRBV7-9 | CASSPNGYTF
- | TRBJ2-7 | - | TRBV27 | CASSLGDPSYEQYF
- | TRBJ1-5 | few | TRBV6-5 | CASSYSTAGPQHF
- | TRBJ1-2 | once | TRBV28 | CASRTGPGGSNYGYTF
- | TRBJ1-2 | - | TRBV28 | CASSLRVLGYTF
- | TRBJ1-1 | - | TRBV4-1 | CASSQLGTNTEAFF
TRBD2 | TRBJ2-1 | - | TRBV29-1 | CSVEGSSGRNEQFF